This passage covers 11 T cell receptor beta chains from one sample sequenced in a study of breast tumors, draining lymph nodes, adjacent tissues. Each CDR3 protein gets one entry after TCRdb re-called the multiplex PCR reads with MiXCR. The sample carries fewer than 200,000 distinct CDR3 sequences, about 33% recorded once. Breast cancer patients provided tissue from their axillary draining lymph nodes. Sequenced sample: axillary lymph node tissue. The receptor set was obtained from a female donor with breast cancer. Some clones in this sample may be carry-over from other donors' samples.

This clonotype was seen ten or more times. The J gene is TRBJ2-1, the V gene TRBV11-1, with D tentatively TRBD1 (6 bases). This CDR3 is built from 15 residues. Germline loops: CDR1 SGHAT, CDR2 FQDESV (reference sequence). Trimming shortened V by 1 base and J by 4 bases, and 11 bases separated the two germline ends. CDR3 sequence: CASSLEGDRYNEQFF. The CDR3 coding sequence is TGTGCCAGCAGCTTAGAGGGGGACCGTTACAATGAGCAGTTCTTC. Together with reference TRBV11-1 and TRBJ2-1, the CDR3 gives the full variable domain: EAEVAQSPRYKITEKSQAVAFWCDPISGHATLYWYRQILGQGPELLVQFQDESVVDDSQLPKDRFSAERLKGVDSTLKIQPAELGDSAMYLCASSLEGDRYNEQFFGPGTRLTVL.

The rearrangement joins TRBV4-2 to TRBJ2-5, with D perhaps matching TRBD1 or TRBD2 (5 bases each). This CDR3 spans 15 amino acids. V lost 4 bases and J 5 bases, leaving 17 bases between the germline ends. Germline V lookup: CDR1 LGHNA, CDR2 YNFKEQ. The CDR3 region is CASSPEGMGGETQYF. DNA for the CDR3: TGTGCCAGCAGCCCAGAGGGGATGGGTGGCGAGACCCAGTACTTC.

At least ten counts were recorded for this clonotype. The rearrangement uses TRBV20-1 and TRBJ1-2; D perhaps matches TRBD1 (5 bases). With 6 bases removed from V and 6 bases from J, the gap between germline ends came to 20 bases. CDR3 length equals 14 residues. The germline gives CDR1 DFQATT, CDR2 SNEGSKA (reference sequence). The CDR3 DNA is TGCAGTGCACTCATCGACAGAGGTAGCAATGGCTACACCTTC. Amino acid sequence: CSALIDRGSNGYTF.

This sequence joins TRBV5-8 and TRBJ1-4; a possible D gene is TRBD1 (6 bases). The end of the DNA fits TRBJ1-1 better, so the J call may be wrong. CDR1 is SGHTS, CDR2 YDEGEE, per germline. This CDR3 spans 15 amino acids. The CDR3 DNA reads TGTGCCAGCAGCTTAGGTGCAGGGGAGGCTGATGAAGCTTTCTTT. Protein product: CASSLGAGEADEAFF.

This clonotype appeared a few times. A much larger clone sits a single nucleotide away, making a read error possible. V usage is TRBV7-9 and J usage is TRBJ2-7; D is perhaps TRBD1 or TRBD2 (5 bases each). The V gene's germline CDR1 is SEHNR and CDR2 FQNEAQ (reference sequence). The CDR3 totals 15 residues. DNA for the CDR3: TGTGCCAGCAGTTCGGCCCGTCGGGGCTCCTGCGAGCAGTACTTC. It specifies CASSSARRGSCEQYF.

Turning to this clonotype: Germline is not matched at one junction end, which may reflect a read error. The chain combines TRBV5-6 with TRBJ2-1, with 8 bases aligning to TRBD2. This CDR3 contains 15 residues. Germline CDR1 and CDR2: SGHDT and YYEEEE. CDR3: CASSPTSGGYDEQFF. The CDR3 nucleotides are TGTGCCAGCAGCCCGACAAGCGGGGGCTACGATGAGCAGTTCTTC.

The chain has TRBV5-4 and TRBJ2-5; 8 bases agree with TRBD2. Trimming cost V 10 bases and J 0 bases; bases outside gene matches: 5. The CDR3 spans 13 residues. Germline CDR1 is SGHNT and CDR2 is YYREEE (reference sequence). CDR3 sequence (DNA): TGTGCCTGGCGGGGGGCATACCAAGAGACCCAGTACTTC. This translates into CAWRGAYQETQYF. Together with reference TRBV5-4 and TRBJ2-5, the CDR3 gives the full variable domain: ETGVTQSPTHLIKTRGQQVTLRCSSQSGHNTVSWYQQALGQGPQFIFQYYREEENGRGNFPPRFSGLQFPNYSSELNVNALELDDSALYLCAWRGAYQETQYFGPGTRLLVL.

About this clonotype: Relative to the germline gene, one junction end is altered; a read error may explain this. The chain has TRBV5-1 and TRBJ1-4; D ambiguous. From germline, CDR1 is SGHRS and CDR2 YFSETQ. The CDR3 extends over 14 amino acids. CDR3 loop: CASSLGRRDVQTVF. The CDR3 DNA follows: TGCGCCAGCAGCTTGGGACGTAGAGATGTCCAAACTGTTTTT.

The genes are TRBV20-1 and TRBJ2-5; the D gene is possibly TRBD2 (7 bases). This CDR3 has 17 residues. The germline gives CDR1 DFQATT, CDR2 SNEGSKA (reference sequence). Trimming cost V 6 bases and J 2 bases, with 25 bases left between them. CDR3 nucleotides: TGCAGTGCCACCCGGGGGGCACCCGCGTGTCTACAAGAGACCCAGTACTTC. Protein product: CSATRGAPACLQETQYF.

The chain carries TRBV7-2 and TRBJ2-4, with 12 nucleotides matching TRBD2. The CDR3 runs 15 residues. Germline V gene data show CDR1 as SGHTA and CDR2 as FQGNSA. J gave up 5 bases and V 5 bases, and 4 bases lay outside the gene matches. This CDR3 reads CASSRLAGAQNIQYF. CDR3 bases: TGTGCCAGCAGCAGACTAGCGGGGGCCCAAAACATTCAGTACTTC. Looking up the rest from reference TRBV7-2 and TRBJ2-4 gives the full variable domain: GAGVSQSPSNKVTEKGKDVELRCDPISGHTALYWYRQSLGQGLEFLIYFQGNSAPDKSGLPSDRFSAERTGGSVSTLTIQRTQQEDSAVYLCASSRLAGAQNIQYFGAGTRLSVL.

A single count supports this clonotype. The V and J genes are TRBV4-1 and TRBJ1-6, with D perhaps matching TRBD1 (6 bases). Germline CDR1 reads MGHRA; CDR2 reads YSYEKL. Deletions cut 4 bases from V and 4 bases from J, with 17 bases between. The CDR3 has 17 amino acids. CDR3 region: CASSPDRSTGYNSPLHF. The CDR3 DNA follows: TGCGCCAGCAGCCCGGACAGAAGCACAGGTTATAATTCACCCCTCCACTTT.